This T cell receptor (beta chain) came from a study of a mutant IDH1 vaccine in newly diagnosed glioma. Study in general: Vaccination was launched 4-6 weeks after radiotherapy alone, or with temozolomide cycles. Most had both radiotherapy and temozolomide beforehand; others had only one. The timing of visit V12 was week 35, and that of visit V13 was week 47.

Concerning this clone itself: Its specificity is not known.

The method was immunoSEQ multiplex PCR; TCRdb's version includes in-frame clones alone and lacks a portion of them. The sample lists 45,000 or so clones, 81% seen once, with around 4.5% in the top ten. The trim removed 1 base at V and 7 bases at J, leaving 12 bases unmatched. The CDR3 is made up of 16 amino acids. Germline lookup yields CDR1 LNHNV and CDR2 YYDKDF (reference sequence). Time point noted: week 35, safety follow-up. Each dose delivered 300 ug of mutant IDH1 20-mer peptide subcutaneously with imiquimod. New astrocytomas of WHO grade 3 or 4 that were IDH1-mutant and ATRX-lost were found in the donors.

This specimen consisted of PBMCs, obtained from a glioma patient whose treatment included an IDH1 peptide vaccine. The J gene is TRBJ1-2, the V gene TRBV15; TRBD1 matches 7 bases. This sequence was found in a middle-aged woman with glioma. Some clones in this sample may be carry-over from other donors' samples. The DNA for the CDR3 is TGTGCCACCAGCAGAGTGGGGGGAGGGGACAGCCGTGGCTACACCTTC. Translated, it gives CATSRVGGGDSRGYTF. Full variable domain (missing parts from reference TRBV15 and TRBJ1-2): DAMVIQNPRYQVTQFGKPVTLSCSQTLNHNVMYWYQQKSSQAPKLLFHYYDKDFNNEADTPDNFQSRRPNTSFCFLDIRSPGLGDTAMYLCATSRVGGGDSRGYTFGSGTRLTVV.